A selection of T cell receptor beta chains follows, all from one sample in a study of blood T cells in healthy people across ages. TCRdb independently ran MiXCR on the 5' RACE reads; one entry per CDR3 protein. The profile shows 540,000 or so distinct CDR3 sequences, 40% to 50% of them singletons. Sequenced: blood. These receptors were collected from an older man in good health. Each CDR3 is given with its conserved first and last residue. The D gene is left open where the match is weak. A clone size is listed for some rows: how often the clone was seen (once, few, many), or a class if it is expanded.

D gene,V gene,J gene,clone size,CDR3 protein,CDR3 DNA
.,TRBV11-2,TRBJ1-1,.,CASTMVGDEAFF,TGTGCCAGCACCATGGTCGGGGATGAAGCTTTCTTT
.,TRBV12-3/TRBV12-4,TRBJ2-3,.,CASTIDGPDTQYF,TGTGCCAGCACTATCGATGGTCCAGATACGCAGTATTTT
.,TRBV18,TRBJ2-1,.,CASSAGLLVSEQFF,TGTGCCAGCTCGGCGGGGCTACTAGTGAGTGAGCAGTTCTTC
TRBD2,TRBV7-2,TRBJ2-3,.,CASSPRTRVGTDTQYF,TGTGCCAGCAGCCCAAGGACTAGAGTAGGGACAGATACGCAGTATTTT
TRBD2,TRBV9,TRBJ2-7,.,CASSVGGEGEQYF,TGTGCCAGCAGCGTAGGCGGGGAGGGCGAGCAGTACTTC
.,TRBV12-3/TRBV12-4,TRBJ1-3,.,CASSFDGTSGNTIYF,TGTGCCAGCAGTTTCGACGGTACCTCTGGAAACACCATATATTTT
.,TRBV27,TRBJ2-5,.,CASRPLAGQETQYF,TGTGCCAGCAGGCCCTTGGCAGGCCAAGAGACCCAGTACTTC
.,TRBV7-3,TRBJ1-1,once,CASSPGSGSAEAFF,TGTGCCAGCAGCCCGGGTTCCGGGAGCGCTGAAGCTTTCTTT
.,TRBV7-2,TRBJ2-5,.,CASSLDRPGVQGETQYF,TGTGCCAGCAGCTTGGACCGTCCGGGGGTCCAGGGAGAGACCCAGTACTTC
TRBD1,TRBV6-6,TRBJ1-2,few,CASSYSAGQGCGYTF,TGTGCCAGCAGTTACTCGGCGGGACAGGGGTGCGGCTACACCTTC
TRBD2,TRBV15,TRBJ2-1,.,CATSSSGRKKFF,TGTGCCACCAGCAGTAGCGGGAGGAAGAAGTTCTTC
.,TRBV28,TRBJ2-1,.,CASSLLRGWQFF,TGTGCCAGCAGTTTATTAAGGGGCTGGCAGTTCTTC
.,TRBV9,TRBJ2-7,.,CASSPSPKRTPYEQYF,TGTGCCAGCAGCCCCTCGCCGAAGCGGACCCCCTACGAGCAGTACTTC
.,TRBV12-3/TRBV12-4,TRBJ2-2,.,CASSYRVSGELFF,TGTGCCAGCAGTTACAGGGTTTCCGGGGAGCTGTTTTTT
.,TRBV3-1,TRBJ2-3,.,CASSHNGRVSTDTQYF,TGTGCCAGCAGCCATAACGGCAGGGTTAGCACAGATACGCAGTATTTT
TRBD2,TRBV7-9,TRBJ2-7,.,CASSFLAGDGYEQYF,TGTGCCAGCAGCTTTCTAGCGGGAGACGGCTACGAGCAGTACTTC
.,TRBV5-1,TRBJ2-3,.,CASSPGSTVGTQYF,TGCGCCAGCAGCCCTGGGTCTACTGTAGGGACGCAGTATTTT
.,TRBV20-1,TRBJ1-5,.,CSARGGRGGNQPQHF,TGCAGTGCTAGAGGGGGCAGAGGAGGCAATCAGCCCCAGCATTTT
.,TRBV4-2,TRBJ2-1,once,CASSQEVGSFNEQFF,TGTGCCAGCAGCCAAGAGGTCGGGAGTTTCAATGAGCAGTTCTTC
TRBD2,TRBV29-1,TRBJ2-7,.,CSVVPSGTTGEQYF,TGCAGCGTTGTGCCTAGCGGGACGACGGGCGAGCAGTACTTC
.,TRBV5-1,TRBJ2-6,.,CASSDQGFSGANVLTF,TGCGCCAGCAGCGACCAGGGGTTTTCTGGGGCCAACGTCCTGACTTTC
.,TRBV20-1,TRBJ2-6,once,CSARDVGTNSGANVLTF,TGCAGTGCTAGAGATGTGGGCACCAACTCTGGGGCCAACGTCCTGACTTTC
TRBD2,TRBV20-1,TRBJ2-1,few,CSEAGGPLSNEQFF,TGCAGTGAAGCGGGAGGGCCCCTCTCTAATGAGCAGTTCTTC
.,TRBV5-1,TRBJ2-5,.,CASSFGRPGETQYF,TGCGCCAGCAGCTTCGGGCGACCGGGGGAGACCCAGTACTTC
.,TRBV9,TRBJ2-4,few,CASSVEGAGNIQYF,TGTGCCAGCAGCGTGGAGGGGGCCGGAAACATTCAGTACTTC
TRBD2,TRBV20-1,TRBJ2-1,few,CSARAPGLAGGVNEQFF,TGCAGTGCTAGGGCACCGGGACTAGCGGGAGGAGTCAATGAGCAGTTCTTC
.,TRBV5-1,TRBJ2-5,.,CASSLDGAIQYF,TGCGCCAGCAGCTTGGATGGCGCAATCCAGTACTTC
TRBD1,TRBV10-3,TRBJ2-6,few,CAISESGTGSGANVLTF,TGTGCCATCAGTGAGTCCGGGACAGGTTCTGGGGCCAACGTCCTGACTTTC
.,TRBV7-9,TRBJ2-5,many,CASTVRQATGETQYF,TGTGCCAGCACCGTACGACAGGCTACCGGGGAGACCCAGTACTTC
.,TRBV5-1,TRBJ2-7,few,CASSLAWTAYEQYF,TGCGCCAGCAGCTTGGCCTGGACAGCGTACGAGCAGTACTTC
.,TRBV7-2,TRBJ2-7,.,CASSRGVDGAYEQYF,TGTGCCAGCAGCCGAGGGGTCGACGGGGCCTACGAGCAGTACTTC
.,TRBV20-1,TRBJ2-3,.,CSAVSVEVSGTDTQYF,TGCAGTGCAGTCAGCGTAGAGGTGAGCGGCACAGATACGCAGTATTTT
TRBD1,TRBV4-2,TRBJ1-2,.,CASSQSTGIDYGYTF,TGTGCCAGCAGCCAATCGACAGGGATAGACTATGGCTACACCTTC
.,TRBV9,TRBJ2-3,few,CASSAENTDTQYF,TGTGCCAGCAGCGCCGAGAATACAGATACGCAGTATTTT
.,TRBV7-9,TRBJ1-6,.,CASSWTDPSPLHF,TGTGCCAGCAGCTGGACAGATCCCTCACCCCTCCACTTT
TRBD1,TRBV4-2,TRBJ2-7,.,CASSQGADRGYEQYF,TGTGCCAGCAGCCAAGGGGCGGACAGGGGTTACGAGCAGTACTTC
.,TRBV3-1,TRBJ1-5,.,CASSQSGVTNQPQHF,TGTGCCAGCAGCCAATCGGGGGTAACCAATCAGCCCCAGCATTTT